This T cell receptor beta chain stems from a study of graft-versus-host responses after intestinal transplantation. Study overall: Transplants given to recipients were multivisceral, liver-intestinal, or isolated intestinal. Tacrolimus and steroids were given for about 3 years to all recipients after anti-thymocyte globulin induction. Study-level results: With peak circulating GvH clone levels came an association with early post-transplant HvG declines.

The J segment lost 4 bases and the V segment lost 0 bases, leaving 2 bases of the junction unmatched. The germline V gene has CDR1 LNHNV and CDR2 YYDKDF (reference sequence). CDR3 length: 15 residues. About this clone: Antigen specificity is unknown.

The repertoire was sequenced with immunoSEQ multiplex PCR; TCRdb's copy has only in-frame clones and lacks some. The table records roughly 10,000 clones, 90% to 95% of them present only once. This TCR came from a human patient who received an intestinal transplant, so some T cells may come from the graft donor. The sequencing used PBMCs, collected approximately 42 days after intestinal transplantation. The J gene is TRBJ2-3, the V gene TRBV15; TRBD2 agrees at 9 bases. The DNA of the CDR3 is TGTGCCACCAGCAGAGATGCGGGGGGGCCAGATACGCAGTATTTT. This gives the protein CATSRDAGGPDTQYF.